The rows below give T cell receptor beta chains drawn from one sample of a study of identical twins. In TCRdb, the 5' RACE reads were re-called with MiXCR into one record per CDR3 protein. The repertoire holds approximately 1.8 million distinct CDR3 sequences, with about 32% as singletons. Sequenced material: cord blood. The receptors derive from a newborn girl in good health. CDR3s leave out the opening cysteine and the closing phenylalanine or tryptophan. Each record gives: clone size, J gene, V gene, CDR3 protein. The size entry is marked missing in some rows and otherwise reads once, few, many or a size class.

few | TRBJ2-3 | TRBV5-6 | ASSLVGVRERADTQY
. | TRBJ1-5 | TRBV24-1 | ATSGPSRQGGSNQPQH
. | TRBJ2-1 | TRBV4-2 | ASSQDFVGGSYNEQF
once | TRBJ1-2 | TRBV15 | ATGRDRALYGYT
. | TRBJ2-2 | TRBV10-3 | AISDPSSGRTGELF
once | TRBJ1-6 | TRBV6-1 | ASSERRGVYNSPLH
few | TRBJ2-5 | TRBV10-3 | AISESGLAGKETQY
few | TRBJ2-1 | TRBV5-1 | ASSASGGANHEQF
few | TRBJ2-3 | TRBV20-1 | SARRTSGRRFGTDTQY
. | TRBJ2-1 | TRBV9 | ASSVESRDNEQF
. | TRBJ2-2 | TRBV20-1 | SAPQREATGELF
few | TRBJ2-5 | TRBV5-6 | ASGVRVETQY
. | TRBJ2-2 | TRBV20-1 | SARDRRADTGELF
. | TRBJ2-1 | TRBV30 | AANEQF
. | TRBJ2-7 | TRBV10-3 | ATLPTGHYEQY
few | TRBJ2-3 | TRBV12-3/TRBV12-4 | ASSPRATSTDTQY
. | TRBJ1-5 | TRBV28 | AGKGTDFNQPQH
. | TRBJ1-2 | TRBV5-1 | ASSSRTGVGFGYT